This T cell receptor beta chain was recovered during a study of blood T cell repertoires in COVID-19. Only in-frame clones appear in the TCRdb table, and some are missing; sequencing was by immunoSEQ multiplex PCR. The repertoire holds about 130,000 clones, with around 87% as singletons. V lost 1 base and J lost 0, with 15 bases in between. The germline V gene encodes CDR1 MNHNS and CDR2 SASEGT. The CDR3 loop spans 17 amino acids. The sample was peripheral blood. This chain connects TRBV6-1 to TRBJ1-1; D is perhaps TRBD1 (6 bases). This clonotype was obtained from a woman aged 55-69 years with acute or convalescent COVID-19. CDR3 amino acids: CASSEDQGGLMNTEAFF. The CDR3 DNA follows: TGTGCCAGCAGTGAAGATCAAGGGGGTCTCATGAACACTGAAGCTTTCTTT.